The T cell receptor (beta chain) described here comes from a study of graft-versus-host responses after intestinal transplantation. Study summary: Grafts that recipients had were multivisceral, liver-intestinal, or isolated intestinal transplants. Recipients were all induced with anti-thymocyte globulin, then given tacrolimus and steroids for roughly 3 years.

Overall study findings and caveats: Early declines in HvG clones that occurred post-transplant were associated with peak circulating GvH clone levels.

Germline-derived CDR1 and CDR2 are MGHRA and YSYEKL. V was clipped by 1 base and J by 10 bases, with 17 bases between them. The CDR3 contains 15 residues. Sequencing was performed with immunoSEQ multiplex PCR; in TCRdb, only in-frame clones are kept and a portion is missing. In the table there are approximately 37,000 clones, roughly 91% of which are singletons. This clone was seen a handful of times. What it binds is unknown. The receptor was isolated from a human patient who received an intestinal transplant, so some T cells may come from the graft donor. The chain has TRBV4-1 and TRBJ2-1; TRBD2 might be the D (5 bases). Sequenced material: PBMCs, taken roughly 270 days after transplant. The DNA for the CDR3 is TGCGCCAGCAGCCAAGTTGGGCTAGCTTACAGCGAGCAGTTCTTC. It codes for CASSQVGLAYSEQFF.